Only a few counts were recorded for the clone carrying this TCR beta chain. For the second PCR, which ran for 7 to 11 cycles, a sample-barcoded 5' primer and a J-beta primer mix were used. TCRdb re-derived calls from the 5' RACE reads in MiXCR, one entry per CDR3 protein. The sample shows about 780,000 distinct CDR3 sequences, about 46% of them seen only once. V was trimmed by 3 bases and J by 3 bases, leaving 12 bases between them. The CDR3 runs to 14 residues. CDR1 is MNHEY and CDR2 is SMNVEV in the germline V gene (reference sequence). This sample is drawn from a study of blood T cells in healthy people across ages.

The V gene is TRBV27, the J gene TRBJ2-7, with D possibly being TRBD2 (6 bases). This TCR was sampled from an elderly man in good health. Input material: blood. CDR3 DNA: TGTGCCAGCAGTTTCAGGGACTGGAACTACGAGCAGTACTTC. Protein sequence: CASSFRDWNYEQYF.